Each of the 5 T cell receptor beta chains below was sequenced from the same sample in a study of PD-1 blockade in mismatch repair-deficient tumors. Repertoires were generated with immunoSEQ multiplex PCR, while TCRdb's copy carries only in-frame clones and drops some. The sample contains 38,000 or so clones, 70% to 90% of which appear only once. The sequencing here drew on peripheral blood, taken around 75 weeks after starting pembrolizumab. These receptors all come from an adult with mismatch repair-deficient cancer.

The gene calls are TRBV7-8 and TRBJ2-1; either TRBD1 or TRBD2 may supply D (5 bases each). The germline V and J ends were trimmed by 2 bases and 9 bases, with 11 bases remaining between them. This CDR3 is built from 13 residues. Germline values: CDR1 SGHVS, CDR2 FQNEAQ. The CDR3 region is CASSLRDRLEQFF. The CDR3 coding sequence is TGTGCCAGCAGCTTAAGGGACCGACTTGAGCAGTTCTTC.

This clone was observed a single time. The chain is built from TRBV14 and TRBJ2-4; D is uncertain. V shed 0 bases and J shed 6 bases, with 9 bases lying between them. Germline CDR1 SGHDN, CDR2 FVKESK. The CDR3 contains 14 residues. The CDR3, as DNA: TGTGCCAGCAGCCAAGATACGGCCCTAAACATTCAGTACTTC. This gives the protein CASSQDTALNIQYF.

This chain joins TRBV27 and TRBJ2-2; D unclear. V was pared by 3 bases and J by 4 bases, with 12 bases between. The CDR3 sequence is 15 residues long. Germline V CDR1 and CDR2: MNHEY, SMNVEV (reference sequence). CDR3 bases: TGTGCCAGCAGTTTCTTGTGGGTAGGCACCGGGGAGCTGTTTTTT. Translated: CASSFLWVGTGELFF.

A single count supports this clone. The rearrangement links TRBV4-1 to TRBJ2-6; 14 nucleotides line up with TRBD2. This CDR3 has 19 residues. V was pared by 3 bases and J by 2 bases, with 6 bases of the junction left unmatched. The germline CDR1 and CDR2 sequences are MGHRA and YSYEKL. Written as DNA, the CDR3 is TGCGCCAGCAGCCAGACGGGACTAGCGGGAGTGGCTGGGGCCAACGTCCTGACTTTC. Translating it yields CASSQTGLAGVAGANVLTF.

This rearrangement joins TRBV7-6 to TRBJ2-1; 7 bases agree with TRBD2. V shed 3 bases, J shed 9 bases, and the junction held 20 bases outside the gene matches. The CDR3 covers 18 residues. Looked up from germline, CDR1 is SGHVS and CDR2 is FNYEAQ. CDR3 in amino acids: CASSFGSWGSGLEAEQFF. As DNA, the CDR3 is TGTGCCAGCAGCTTTGGTTCGTGGGGGTCTGGACTAGAGGCTGAGCAGTTCTTC.